This T cell receptor beta chain stems from a study of shared clonotypes between healthy human individuals. General observations from the study: A generally larger estimated richness was seen in naive subsets than in memory subsets.

The V end was cut by 1 base, the J end by 8 bases, with 16 bases between. The CDR3 length is 15 residues. Looked up from germline, CDR1 is SGHRS and CDR2 is YFSETQ. For this clone: Its cognate antigen is unknown.

The study separated CD4+ cells into CD45RA+ naive and CD45RA-negative memory subsets. When replicate PCRs were run on sorted subsets, they used approximately 210 ng DNA, about 31,000 T cell genomes. Only in-frame clones appear in the TCRdb table, and some are missing; sequencing was by immunoSEQ multiplex PCR. Here the sample spans 2 million to 2.5 million clones, approximately 90% being singletons. The clonotype originates from a man aged 18 to 29 in good health. Some clones in this sample may be carry-over from other donors' samples. Input material: naive CD4+ T cells from PBMCs. Sample subset: CD45RA+ positively selected. The rearrangement joins TRBV5-1 to TRBJ2-1; D is perhaps TRBD1 or TRBD2 (6 bases each). Here the CDR3 DNA reads TGCGCCAGCAGCTTGCCAGTCATGGGGGGCGATGAGCAGTTCTTC. This translates into CASSLPVMGGDEQFF.